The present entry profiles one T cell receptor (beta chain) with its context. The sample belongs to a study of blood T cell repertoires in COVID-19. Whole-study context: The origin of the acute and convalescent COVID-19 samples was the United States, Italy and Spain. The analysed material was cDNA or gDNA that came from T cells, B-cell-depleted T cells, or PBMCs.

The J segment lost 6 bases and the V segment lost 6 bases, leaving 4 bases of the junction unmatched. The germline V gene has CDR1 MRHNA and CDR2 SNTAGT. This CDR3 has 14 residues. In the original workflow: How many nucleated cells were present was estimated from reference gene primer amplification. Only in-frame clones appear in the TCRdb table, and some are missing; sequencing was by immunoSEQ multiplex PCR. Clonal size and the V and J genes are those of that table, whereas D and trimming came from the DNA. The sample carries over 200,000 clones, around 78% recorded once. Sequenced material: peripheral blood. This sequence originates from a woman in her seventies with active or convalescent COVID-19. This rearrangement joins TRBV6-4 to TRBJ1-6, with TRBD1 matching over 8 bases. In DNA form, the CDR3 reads TGTGCCAGCAGGACAGGGGTGGGTAATTCACCCCTCCACTTT. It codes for CASRTGVGNSPLHF.